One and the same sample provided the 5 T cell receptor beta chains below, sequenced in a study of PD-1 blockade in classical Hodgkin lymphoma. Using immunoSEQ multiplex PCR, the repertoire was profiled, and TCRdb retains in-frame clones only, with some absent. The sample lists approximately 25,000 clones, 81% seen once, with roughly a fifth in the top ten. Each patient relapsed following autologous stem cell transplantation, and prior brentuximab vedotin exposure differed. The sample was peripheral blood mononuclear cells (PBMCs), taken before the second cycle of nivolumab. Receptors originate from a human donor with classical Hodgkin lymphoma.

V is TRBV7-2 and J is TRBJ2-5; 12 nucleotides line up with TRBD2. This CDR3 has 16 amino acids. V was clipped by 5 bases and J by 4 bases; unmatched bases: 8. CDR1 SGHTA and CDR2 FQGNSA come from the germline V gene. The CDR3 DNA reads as TGTGCCAGCAGCGGAGGGACTAGCGGGTACCTAGAGACCCAGTACTTC. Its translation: CASSGGTSGYLETQYF.

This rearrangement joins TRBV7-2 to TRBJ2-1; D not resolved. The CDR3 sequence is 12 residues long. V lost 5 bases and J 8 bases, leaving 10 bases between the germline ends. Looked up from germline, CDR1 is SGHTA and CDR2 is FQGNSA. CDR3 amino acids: CASSRVVHEQFF. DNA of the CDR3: TGTGCCAGCAGCAGGGTGGTCCATGAGCAGTTCTTC.

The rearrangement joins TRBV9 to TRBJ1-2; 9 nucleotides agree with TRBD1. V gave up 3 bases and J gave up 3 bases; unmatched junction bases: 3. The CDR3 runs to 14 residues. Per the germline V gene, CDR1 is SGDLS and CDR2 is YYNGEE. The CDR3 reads CASSGTGAYYGYTF. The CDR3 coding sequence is TGTGCCAGCAGCGGGACAGGGGCCTACTATGGCTACACCTTC.

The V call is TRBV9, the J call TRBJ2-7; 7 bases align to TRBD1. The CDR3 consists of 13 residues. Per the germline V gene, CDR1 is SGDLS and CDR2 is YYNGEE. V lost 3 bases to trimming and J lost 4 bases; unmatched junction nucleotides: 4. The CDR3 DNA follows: TGTGCCAGCAGCGGGGAGACAGGGTACGAGCAGTACTTC. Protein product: CASSGETGYEQYF.

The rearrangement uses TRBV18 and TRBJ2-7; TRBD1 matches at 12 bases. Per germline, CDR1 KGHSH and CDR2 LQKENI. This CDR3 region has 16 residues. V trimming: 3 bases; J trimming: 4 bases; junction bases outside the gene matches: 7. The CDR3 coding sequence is TGTGCCAGCTCACCCCCCGGGACAGGGGGCTCTTACGAGCAGTACTTC. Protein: CASSPPGTGGSYEQYF.